A single sample gave rise to the 18 T cell receptor beta chains below, sequenced in a study of T cell repertoires in cytomegalovirus infection. In TCRdb, the reads were re-called with MiXCR into one record per CDR3 protein. This sample has 740,000 or so distinct CDR3 sequences; roughly 35% occur once, and the top ten carry 2.5% to 3%. Sequencing used PBMCs. Source of these receptors: a human donor in good health (CMV status not recorded). Some clones in this sample may be carry-over from other donors' samples.

The chain couples TRBV5-6 to TRBJ2-1, with D perhaps TRBD1 (5 bases). Germline V gene lookup returns CDR1 SGHDT and CDR2 YYEEEE. The CDR3 spans 14 residues. V was pared by 4 bases and J by 4 bases, with 12 bases between. Written as DNA, the CDR3 is TGTGCCAGCAGCCCTTTAGGGGTTTACAATGAGCAGTTCTTC. The encoded protein is CASSPLGVYNEQFF.

The CDR3 sequence: CASCSGQGTAGELFF. The CDR3 DNA reads TGTGCCAGCTGCTCAGGACAGGGGACGGCCGGGGAGCTGTTTTTT. The chain carries TRBV27 and TRBJ2-2; 9 bases align to TRBD1. Per the germline V gene, CDR1 is MNHEY and CDR2 is SMNVEV (reference sequence). With 8 bases clipped from V and 6 bases from J, the junction kept 10 bases outside the gene matches. The CDR3 contains 15 residues.

The V gene is TRBV19, the J gene TRBJ2-6, with TRBD2 matching over 8 bases. The CDR3 has 15 amino acids. Trimming at V came to 6 bases and at J to 2 bases, leaving 3 bases not matched to a gene. The germline CDR1 and CDR2 sequences are LNHDA and SQIVND (reference sequence). The CDR3 DNA sequence: TGTGCCAGTAGGGGCGGGGGGACTGGGGCCAACGTCCTGACTTTC. Amino acids: CASRGGGTGANVLTF.

This clonotype was observed a handful of times. The chain has TRBV6-1 and TRBJ2-6, with D uncertain. V was clipped by 6 bases and J by 3 bases, with 9 bases between them. The CDR3 consists of 14 residues. The germline V gene has CDR1 MNHNS and CDR2 SASEGT. The CDR3 region has the DNA TGTGCCAGCAGGTTTTCGGTTGGGGCCAACGTCCTGACTTTC. As protein: CASRFSVGANVLTF.

This clonotype has a count of ten or more. The chain recombines TRBV7-6 with TRBJ1-1; 7 bases are a match to TRBD1. CDR3 length equals 13 residues. The germline V gene has CDR1 SGHVS and CDR2 FNYEAQ. Trimming took 8 bases from V and 1 from J; bases not matched to a gene: 4. This CDR3 reads CASGGQANTEAFF. In DNA, the CDR3 is TGTGCCAGCGGCGGACAGGCGAACACTGAAGCTTTCTTT.

This clonotype was detected ten times or more. This chain joins TRBV5-4 and TRBJ2-2; D gene uncertain. In germline, CDR1 is SGHNT, CDR2 YYREEE (reference sequence). The CDR3 runs to 14 residues. V gave up 4 bases and J gave up 3 bases, with 10 bases separating them. Here the CDR3 reads CASSRRTDTGELFF. CDR3 bases: TGTGCCAGCAGCAGAAGGACGGACACCGGGGAGCTGTTTTTT.

This chain connects TRBV5-5 to TRBJ2-7; 8 bases are a match to TRBD1. Germline trimming cut 0 bases from V and 4 bases from J; bases unmatched to any gene: 6. CDR1 and CDR2 (germline): SGHKS, YYEKEE (reference sequence). The CDR3 length is 15 residues. CDR3 bases: TGTGCCAGCAGCTTGGGAGGACAGGGCCCATACGAGCAGTACTTC. This sequence encodes CASSLGGQGPYEQYF.

This clonotype was seen many times. The chain carries TRBV27 and TRBJ2-3; TRBD1 might be the D (6 bases). The ends were cut back, 6 bases at V and 4 bases at J, with 17 bases in the middle. This CDR3 is 15 amino acids long. The germline gives CDR1 MNHEY, CDR2 SMNVEV (reference sequence). CDR3 protein: CASSLSTGMADTQYF. The CDR3 DNA sequence: TGTGCCAGCAGCTTAAGTACAGGGATGGCAGATACGCAGTATTTT.

This clonotype has ten or more counts. The chain uses TRBV7-6 and TRBJ2-6, with 8 bases aligning to TRBD2. The CDR3 extends over 16 amino acids. Per the germline V gene, CDR1 is SGHVS and CDR2 is FNYEAQ. V lost 5 bases and J lost 1; bases outside the gene matches: 4. CDR3 DNA: TGTGCCAGCAGCCTACGGGGGGGTTCTGGGGCCAACGTCCTGACTTTC. Translation gives CASSLRGGSGANVLTF.

Comment on this clonotype: The limits of the CDR3 on the DNA are not certain, so only TCRdb's listed CDR3 is given. This chain joins TRBV7-8 and TRBJ2-1; no DNA check was done on the table's D call, TRBD1. Germline loops: CDR1 SGHVS, CDR2 FQNEAQ. 17 amino acids form the CDR3, both terminal residues included. The CDR3 reads CASSLLRRQSGYNEQFF.

Many counts were recorded for this clonotype. The chain carries TRBV11-3 and TRBJ2-2; tentatively, D is TRBD2 (6 bases). V was shortened by 5 bases and J by 3 bases, with 13 bases between the two germline ends. Germline loops: CDR1 SGHNT, CDR2 YENEEA. The CDR3 is made up of 15 amino acids. The CDR3 region has the DNA TGTGCCAGCAGCCAGGGCGGGGAATACACCGGGGAGCTGTTTTTT. This encodes CASSQGGEYTGELFF.

This clonotype turned up a few times. The chain recombines TRBV20-1 with TRBJ1-1; a possible D gene is TRBD1 (6 bases). The CDR3 runs to 13 residues. The V end was cut by 0 bases, the J end by 6 bases, with 11 bases between. Germline CDR1 is DFQATT and CDR2 is SNEGSKA (reference sequence). The CDR3 region is CSARDPDSSEAFF. The CDR3 bases are TGCAGTGCTAGAGATCCGGACAGCTCTGAAGCTTTCTTT.

The chain links TRBV30 to TRBJ1-1, with 8 nucleotides matching TRBD1. V lost 0 bases, J lost 1 base, and 1 base stayed unmatched. Germline CDR1 GTSNPN, CDR2 SVGIG (reference sequence). This CDR3 is 14 amino acids long. In nucleotides, the CDR3 is TGTGCCTGGAGTGTAGGGACAGGGAACACTGAAGCTTTCTTT. It codes for CAWSVGTGNTEAFF.

This clonotype was seen more than once but under ten times. This rearrangement joins TRBV29-1 to TRBJ2-7; D perhaps matches TRBD2 (6 bases). Germline V CDR1 and CDR2: SQVTM, ANQGSEA. The CDR3 is made up of 13 amino acids. The V and J ends lost 7 bases and 2 bases respectively, with 15 bases between them. In DNA, the CDR3 is TGCAGCGCGGGAGTAGCGCTTACCTACGAGCAGTACTTC. Encoded protein: CSAGVALTYEQYF.

This rearrangement joins TRBV28 to TRBJ2-1; D gene ambiguous. The CDR3 spans 15 residues. Trimming stripped 5 bases from V and 2 bases from J, with 13 bases between. CDR1 and CDR2 from the germline V gene are MDHEN and SYDVKM. CDR3 amino acids: CASSPIHTTYNEQFF. DNA for the CDR3: TGTGCCAGCAGTCCAATCCACACTACCTACAATGAGCAGTTCTTC.

This clonotype was observed a few times. V gene TRBV10-3 combines with J gene TRBJ2-7; TRBD1 agrees at 8 bases. V lost 5 bases to trimming and J lost 4 bases; unmatched junction nucleotides: 7. CDR1 is ENHRY and CDR2 is SYGVKD in the germline V gene. The CDR3 sequence is 14 residues long. In DNA form, the CDR3 reads TGTGCCATCAGTACAACGGGACAGGTATACGAGCAGTACTTC. This sequence encodes CAISTTGQVYEQYF.

This rearrangement joins TRBV25-1 to TRBJ2-7, with a possible D match to TRBD2 (6 bases). The V gene's germline CDR1 is MGHDK and CDR2 SYGVNS. The CDR3 runs to 15 residues. V lost 6 bases and J 5 bases, leaving 20 bases between the germline ends. CDR3 protein: CASSPIGGPQDEQYF. The CDR3 bases are TGTGCCAGCAGCCCCATCGGGGGACCCCAGGACGAGCAGTACTTC.

This clonotype was counted between two and nine times. The rearrangement uses TRBV28 and TRBJ2-7; 9 bases map to TRBD1. V lost 7 bases to trimming and J lost 3 bases; unmatched junction nucleotides: 4. CDR3 length equals 13 residues. Per germline, CDR1 MDHEN and CDR2 SYDVKM. The CDR3 nucleotides read TGTGCCAGCACCGTGACAGGGGGCTACGAGCAGTACTTC. Amino acid sequence: CASTVTGGYEQYF.